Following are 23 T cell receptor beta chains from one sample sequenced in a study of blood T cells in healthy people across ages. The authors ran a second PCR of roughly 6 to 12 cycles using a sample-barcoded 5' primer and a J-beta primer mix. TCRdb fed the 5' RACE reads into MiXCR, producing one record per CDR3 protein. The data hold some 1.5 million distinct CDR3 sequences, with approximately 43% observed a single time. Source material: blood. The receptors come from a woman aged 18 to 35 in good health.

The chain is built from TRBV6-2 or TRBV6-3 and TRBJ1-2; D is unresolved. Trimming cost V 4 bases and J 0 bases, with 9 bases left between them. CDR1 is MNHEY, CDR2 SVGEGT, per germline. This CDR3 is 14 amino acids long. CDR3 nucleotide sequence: TGTGCCAGCAGTTTTTACGGGACTAACTATGGCTACACCTTC. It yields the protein CASSFYGTNYGYTF.

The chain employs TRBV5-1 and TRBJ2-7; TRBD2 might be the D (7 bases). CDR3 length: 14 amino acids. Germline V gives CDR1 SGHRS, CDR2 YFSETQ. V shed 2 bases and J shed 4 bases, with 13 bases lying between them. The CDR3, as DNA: TGCGCCAGCAGCTTCGGGGGGCCGGGATACGAGCAGTACTTC. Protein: CASSFGGPGYEQYF.

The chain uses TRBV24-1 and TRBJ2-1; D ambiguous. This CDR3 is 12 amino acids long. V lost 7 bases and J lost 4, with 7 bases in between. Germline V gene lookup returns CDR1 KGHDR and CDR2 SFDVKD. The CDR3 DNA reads TGTGCCACCAGCAATACATACAATGAGCAGTTCTTC. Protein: CATSNTYNEQFF.

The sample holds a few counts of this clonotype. CDR3 DNA: TGCGCCAGCAGCCAAGAGGTCAGGCCGGAGACCCAGTACTTC. This codes for CASSQEVRPETQYF. The chain is built from TRBV4-3 and TRBJ2-5; the D is unclear. This CDR3 spans 14 amino acids. V was trimmed by 0 bases and J by 5 bases, leaving 10 bases between them. From germline, CDR1 is LGHNA and CDR2 YSLEER.

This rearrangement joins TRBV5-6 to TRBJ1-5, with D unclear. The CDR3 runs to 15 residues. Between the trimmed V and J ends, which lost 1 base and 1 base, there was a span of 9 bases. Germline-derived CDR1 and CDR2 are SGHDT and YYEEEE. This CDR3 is CASSLNWRSNQPQHF. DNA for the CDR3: TGTGCCAGCAGCTTGAATTGGAGAAGCAATCAGCCCCAGCATTTT.

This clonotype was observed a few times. CDR3 loop: CSVGWTQYF. The CDR3 DNA follows: TGCAGCGTTGGCTGGACCCAGTACTTC. The chain carries TRBV29-1 and TRBJ2-5; D call uncertain. This CDR3 has 9 amino acids. CDR1 is SQVTM, CDR2 ANQGSEA, per germline. V lost 4 bases and J 7 bases, leaving 4 bases between the germline ends.

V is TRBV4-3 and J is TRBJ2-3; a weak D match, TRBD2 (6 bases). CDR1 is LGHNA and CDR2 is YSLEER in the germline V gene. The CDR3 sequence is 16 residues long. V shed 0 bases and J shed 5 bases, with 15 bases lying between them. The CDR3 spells CASSQDDSAGGDTQYF. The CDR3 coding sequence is TGCGCCAGCAGCCAAGATGATAGCGCCGGGGGAGATACGCAGTATTTT.

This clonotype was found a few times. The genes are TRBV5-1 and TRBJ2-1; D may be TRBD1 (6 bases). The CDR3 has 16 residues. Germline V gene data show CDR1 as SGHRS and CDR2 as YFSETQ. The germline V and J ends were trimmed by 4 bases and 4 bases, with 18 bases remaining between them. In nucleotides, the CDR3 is TGCGCCAGCAGCGGTCGCTCCAGGGGATATTACAATGAGCAGTTCTTC. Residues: CASSGRSRGYYNEQFF. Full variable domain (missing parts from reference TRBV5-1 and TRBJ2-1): KAGVTQTPRYLIKTRGQQVTLSCSPISGHRSVSWYQQTPGQGLQFLFEYFSETQRNKGNFPGRFSGRQFSNSRSEMNVSTLELGDSALYLCASSGRSRGYYNEQFFGPGTRLTVL.

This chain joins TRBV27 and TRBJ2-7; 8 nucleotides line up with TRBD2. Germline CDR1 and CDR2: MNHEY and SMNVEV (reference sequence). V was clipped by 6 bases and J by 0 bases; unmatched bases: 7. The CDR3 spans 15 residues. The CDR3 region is CASSGEGTSSYEQYF. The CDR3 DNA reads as TGTGCCAGCAGCGGGGAGGGGACTAGCTCCTACGAGCAGTACTTC.

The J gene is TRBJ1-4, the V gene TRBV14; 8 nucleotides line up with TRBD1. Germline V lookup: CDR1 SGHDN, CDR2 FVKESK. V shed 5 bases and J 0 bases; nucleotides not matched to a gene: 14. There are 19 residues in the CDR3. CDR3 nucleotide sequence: TGTGCCAGCAGCTCTAACCGGGACAGGAGACGGGCAACTAATGAAAAACTGTTTTTT. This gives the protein CASSSNRDRRRATNEKLFF.

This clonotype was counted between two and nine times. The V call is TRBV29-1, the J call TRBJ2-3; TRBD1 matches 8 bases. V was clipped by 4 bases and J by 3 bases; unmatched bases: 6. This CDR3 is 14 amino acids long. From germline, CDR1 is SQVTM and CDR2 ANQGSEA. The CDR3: CSVARGQGTDTQYF. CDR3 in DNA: TGCAGCGTTGCCAGGGGGCAGGGAACAGATACGCAGTATTTT.

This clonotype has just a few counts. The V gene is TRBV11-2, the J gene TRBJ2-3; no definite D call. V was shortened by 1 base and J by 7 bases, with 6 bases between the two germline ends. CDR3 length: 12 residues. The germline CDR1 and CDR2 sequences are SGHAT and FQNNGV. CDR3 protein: CASSLVSNTQYF. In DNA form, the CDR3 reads TGTGCCAGCAGCTTAGTCTCTAATACGCAGTATTTT.

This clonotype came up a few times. The CDR3 is CASSVGRDFPLNEQYF. Here the CDR3 DNA reads TGTGCCAGCAGCGTCGGGCGGGACTTTCCTCTCAATGAGCAGTACTTC. The chain joins TRBV9 to TRBJ2-5, with D possibly being TRBD2 (6 bases). The CDR3 runs 16 residues. The germline V and J ends were trimmed by 2 bases and 11 bases, with 25 bases remaining between them. Looked up from germline, CDR1 is SGDLS and CDR2 is YYNGEE.

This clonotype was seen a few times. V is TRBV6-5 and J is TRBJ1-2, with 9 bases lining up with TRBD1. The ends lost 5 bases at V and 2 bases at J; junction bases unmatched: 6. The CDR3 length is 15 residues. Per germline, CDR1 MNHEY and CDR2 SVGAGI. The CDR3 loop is CASSPDRGENYGYTF. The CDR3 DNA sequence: TGTGCCAGCAGTCCGGACAGGGGCGAGAACTATGGCTACACCTTC.

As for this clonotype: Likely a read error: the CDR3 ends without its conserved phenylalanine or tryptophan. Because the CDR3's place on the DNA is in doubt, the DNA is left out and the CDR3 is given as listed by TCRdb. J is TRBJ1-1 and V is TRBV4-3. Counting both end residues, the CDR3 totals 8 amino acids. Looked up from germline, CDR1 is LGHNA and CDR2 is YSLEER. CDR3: CASSQLMP.

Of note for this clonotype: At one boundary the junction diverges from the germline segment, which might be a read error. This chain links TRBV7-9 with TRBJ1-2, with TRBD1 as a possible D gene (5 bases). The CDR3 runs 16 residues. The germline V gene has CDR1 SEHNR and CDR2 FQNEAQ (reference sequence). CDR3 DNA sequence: TGTGCCAGCAGCGACCGCCGGGGCAGCCCGAACTATAGCTACACCTTC. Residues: CASSDRRGSPNYSYTF.

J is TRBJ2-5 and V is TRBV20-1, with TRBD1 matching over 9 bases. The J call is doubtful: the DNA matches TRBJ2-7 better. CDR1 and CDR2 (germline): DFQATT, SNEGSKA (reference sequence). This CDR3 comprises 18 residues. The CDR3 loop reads CSARDLMGPGQGGYEQYF. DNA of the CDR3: TGCAGTGCTAGAGATCTTATGGGACCGGGACAGGGAGGCTACGAGCAGTACTTC.

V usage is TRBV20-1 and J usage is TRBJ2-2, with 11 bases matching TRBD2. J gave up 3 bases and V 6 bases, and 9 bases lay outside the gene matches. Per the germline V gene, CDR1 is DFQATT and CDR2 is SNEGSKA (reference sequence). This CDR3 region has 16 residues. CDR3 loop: CSANPIAGGYTGELFF. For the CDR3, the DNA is TGCAGTGCCAATCCTATAGCGGGAGGGTACACCGGGGAGCTGTTTTTT.

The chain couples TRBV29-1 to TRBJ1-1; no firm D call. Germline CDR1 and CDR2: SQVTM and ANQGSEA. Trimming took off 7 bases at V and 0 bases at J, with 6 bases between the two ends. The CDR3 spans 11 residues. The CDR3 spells CSAPLNTEAFF. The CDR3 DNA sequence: TGCAGCGCCCCTTTGAACACTGAAGCTTTCTTT.

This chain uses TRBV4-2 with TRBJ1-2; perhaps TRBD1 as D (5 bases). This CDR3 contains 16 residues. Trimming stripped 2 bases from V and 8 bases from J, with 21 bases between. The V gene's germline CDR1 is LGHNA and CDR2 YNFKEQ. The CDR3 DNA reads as TGTGCCAGCAGCCAATTCCGATTGCGGGCCGGGGGAGGCTACACCTTC. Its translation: CASSQFRLRAGGGYTF.

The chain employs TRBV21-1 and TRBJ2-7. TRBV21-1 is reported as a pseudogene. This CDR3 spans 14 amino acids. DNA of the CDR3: TGTGCCAGCAGCATTCTACCCCGCGCCTACGAGCAGTACTTC. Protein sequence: CASSILPRAYEQYF.

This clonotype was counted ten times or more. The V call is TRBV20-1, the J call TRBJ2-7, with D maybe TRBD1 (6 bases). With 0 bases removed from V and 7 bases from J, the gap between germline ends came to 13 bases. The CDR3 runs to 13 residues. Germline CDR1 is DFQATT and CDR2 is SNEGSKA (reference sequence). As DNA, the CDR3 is TGCAGTGCTAGAGATATGACAGGCTGGGAGCAGTACTTC. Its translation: CSARDMTGWEQYF.

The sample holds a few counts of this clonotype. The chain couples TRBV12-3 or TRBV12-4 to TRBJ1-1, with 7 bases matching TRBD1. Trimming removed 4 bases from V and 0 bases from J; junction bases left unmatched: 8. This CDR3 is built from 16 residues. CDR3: CASSSLRQGMNTEAFF. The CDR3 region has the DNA TGTGCCAGCAGTTCCCTGAGACAGGGCATGAACACTGAAGCTTTCTTT.